The present TCR beta chain was sequenced within a study of siplizumab effects on memory and regulatory T cells. Clones were sequenced by immunoSEQ multiplex PCR, and TCRdb holds only the in-frame ones, with some missing. The sample consists of tens of thousands of clones, 95% to 98% of them appearing once. A note on this clone: No antigen is known for it.

CDR1 is MNHEY and CDR2 is SMNVEV in the germline V gene (reference sequence). This CDR3 comprises 15 residues. Deletions cut 6 bases from V and 2 bases from J, with 17 bases between. Overall study findings and caveats: The naive T cell population seemed more diverse than memory cells and seemed a major contributor to the alloresponse. No naive or memory phenotype could be assigned to roughly 75-95% of proliferating clones.

In three donor pairs, unstimulated naive, memory, effector memory and TEMRA subsets were sequenced. Sample: naive CD8+ T cells sorted from blood. The sequence came from a human donor in good health. This chain uses TRBV27 with TRBJ2-7; possible D gene TRBD1, 6 bases. The CDR3 DNA reads as TGTGCCAGCAGGATAGGACCAGGGGTGGCCTACGAGCAGTACTTC. It codes for CASRIGPGVAYEQYF.